One sample yielded the 5 T cell receptor beta chains listed below, sequenced in a study of shared clonotypes between healthy human individuals. Only CD45RO-negative cells positively selected for CCR7 counted as naive CD8 cells, so terminally differentiated effector memory CD45RA+ cells were excluded. Clones were read by immunoSEQ multiplex PCR, and TCRdb kept only the in-frame ones, dropping some. Of hundreds of thousands of clones listed, 90% to 97% were seen once; the top ten hold approximately 0.1%. The sample comprised naive CD8+ T cells sorted from blood. The origin of the receptors is a woman younger than 45 in good health.

This chain joins TRBV5-6 and TRBJ2-6; D may be TRBD1 (6 bases). The CDR3 is 16 amino acids. Trimming removed 3 bases from V and 0 bases from J, with 10 bases in between. Germline V CDR1 and CDR2: SGHDT, YYEEEE. CDR3 coding DNA: TGTGCCAGCAGCTCTAGACAGGCCTCTGGGGCCAACGTCCTGACTTTC. Translation gives CASSSRQASGANVLTF. Using reference TRBV5-6 and TRBJ2-6 for the parts outside the CDR3, the full variable domain is DAGVTQSPTHLIKTRGQQVTLRCSPKSGHDTVSWYQQALGQGPQFIFQYYEEEERQRGNFPDRFSGHQFPNYSSELNVNALLLGDSALYLCASSSRQASGANVLTFGAGSRLTVL.

V and J are TRBV14 and TRBJ2-1; TRBD2 agrees at 14 bases. Germline V gene data show CDR1 as SGHDN and CDR2 as FVKESK. The J segment lost 9 bases and the V segment lost 1 base, leaving 5 bases of the junction unmatched. CDR3 size: 16 residues. As DNA, the CDR3 is TGTGCCAGCAGCCAAGGGGGACTAGCGGGAGCCGCTGAGCAGTTCTTC. Translation: CASSQGGLAGAAEQFF.

The chain uses TRBV4-2 and TRBJ2-3; TRBD2 agrees at 11 bases. CDR1 is LGHNA, CDR2 YNFKEQ, per germline. V lost 0 bases, J lost 2 bases, and 10 bases stayed unmatched. The CDR3 is 19 amino acids. The CDR3 loop is CASSQDSVGTSGNTDTQYF. Here the CDR3 DNA reads TGTGCCAGCAGCCAAGATTCGGTGGGGACTAGCGGAAACACAGATACGCAGTATTTT.

The rearrangement joins TRBV7-9 to TRBJ2-1; the D is unclear. This CDR3 has 14 amino acids. V was shortened by 5 bases and J by 0 bases, with 8 bases between the two germline ends. Germline-derived CDR1 and CDR2 are SEHNR and FQNEAQ (reference sequence). The CDR3 nucleotides are TGTGCCAGCAGCACAGAAAGCTCCTACAATGAGCAGTTCTTC. It encodes CASSTESSYNEQFF.

The chain carries TRBV5-1 and TRBJ2-1, with 11 bases identical to TRBD2. The CDR3 is 16 amino acids. V dropped 3 bases and J dropped 7; count of bases not matched to a gene: 9. Per germline, CDR1 SGHRS and CDR2 YFSETQ. The CDR3 sequence: CASSYLAGGWMNEQFF. Here the CDR3 DNA reads TGCGCCAGCAGCTACTTAGCGGGAGGGTGGATGAATGAGCAGTTCTTC.